These 26 T cell receptor beta chains were all obtained from the same sample, sequenced in a study of T-cell memory formation after mild COVID-19. From the 5' RACE reads, TCRdb called clonotypes with MiXCR, one entry per CDR3 protein. This sample carries about 450,000 distinct CDR3 sequences, about 25% of them seen once, and the ten largest clones take over 10%. Sequences were obtained from PBMCs or a T cell subset sorted from them (not recorded which). The receptors here all came from an adult woman who had mild COVID-19 (a few samples of this study predate the infection). Cell type and time point are not known.

This sequence joins TRBV30 and TRBJ2-4; TRBD2 matches 15 bases. CDR3 length: 19 residues. CDR1 and CDR2 from the germline V gene are GTSNPN and SVGIG (reference sequence). V dropped 2 bases and J dropped 0; count of bases not matched to a gene: 8. CDR3 in DNA: TGTGCCTGGAGTACCGCAAGGACTAGCGGGAGGGTAGCCAAAAACATTCAGTACTTC. It is translated as CAWSTARTSGRVAKNIQYF.

The gene calls are TRBV12-3 or TRBV12-4 and TRBJ1-1, with TRBD1 matching 8 bases. The CDR3 spans 13 residues. V was pared by 4 bases and J by 8 bases, with 6 bases of the junction left unmatched. The CDR3 here is CASSSRGPSEAFF. Written as DNA, the CDR3 is TGTGCCAGCAGTTCCAGGGGGCCGAGCGAAGCTTTCTTT.

The chain is built from TRBV3-1 and TRBJ1-3; D unresolved. CDR1 is LGHDT and CDR2 is YNNKEL in the germline V gene (reference sequence). V lost 5 bases and J lost 2, with 7 bases in between. This CDR3 spans 13 amino acids. Here the CDR3 reads CASSEQTGNTIYF. CDR3 nucleotide sequence: TGTGCCAGCAGCGAACAGACTGGAAACACCATATATTTT.

CDR3 DNA sequence: TGTGCCACCAGCTCCCGTACCGCCGGGCCGGACTACGAGCAGTACTTC. Encoded protein: CATSSRTAGPDYEQYF. The chain employs TRBV15 and TRBJ2-7; D ambiguous. Trimming took 5 bases from V and 3 from J, leaving 20 bases between them. The CDR3 totals 16 residues. Looked up from germline, CDR1 is LNHNV and CDR2 is YYDKDF (reference sequence).

This clonotype was seen a few times. This rearrangement joins TRBV7-2 to TRBJ1-3; D is ambiguous. The CDR3 runs 16 residues. Germline V lookup: CDR1 SGHTA, CDR2 FQGNSA. The V and J ends lost 4 bases and 1 base respectively, with 14 bases between them. CDR3 DNA sequence: TGTGCCAGCAGCTCTCCCGGGGAGCCATCTGGAAACACCATATATTTT. It is translated as CASSSPGEPSGNTIYF.

This clonotype appeared a few times. This chain links TRBV7-9 with TRBJ2-3; 9 nucleotides match TRBD2. The CDR3 has 15 residues. The V gene end was trimmed by 5 bases and the J gene end by 6 bases; junction bases not matched to a gene: 9. CDR1 is SEHNR and CDR2 is FQNEAQ in the germline V gene (reference sequence). CDR3 sequence (DNA): TGTGCCAGCAGCCCCCTTCTAGCGGGGTTCGATACGCAGTATTTT. This translates into CASSPLLAGFDTQYF.

The chain joins TRBV5-5 to TRBJ2-7; tentatively, D is TRBD1 (6 bases). Trimming took 5 bases from V and 6 from J, leaving 12 bases between them. The germline V gene has CDR1 SGHKS and CDR2 YYEKEE (reference sequence). The CDR3 length is 12 residues. The CDR3 reads CASRQQGGEQYF. The CDR3 bases are TGTGCCAGCAGGCAACAGGGCGGCGAGCAGTACTTC.

The gene calls are TRBV2 and TRBJ1-2; D is unclear. The CDR3 consists of 13 residues. Germline V gene lookup returns CDR1 SNHLY and CDR2 FYNNEI. V lost 8 bases to trimming and J lost 4 bases, with 14 bases between them. The CDR3: CASPTHIPYGYTF. CDR3 DNA: TGTGCCAGCCCCACTCATATCCCCTATGGCTACACCTTC. Full variable domain (rest looked up from reference TRBV2 and TRBJ1-2): EPEVTQTPSHQVTQMGQEVILRCVPISNHLYFYWYRQILGQKVEFLVSFYNNEISEKSEIFDDQFSVERPDGSNFTLKIRSTKLEDSAMYFCASPTHIPYGYTFGSGTRLTVV.

J is TRBJ1-1 and V is TRBV6-5, with 7 bases identical to TRBD1. The CDR3 is 16 amino acids. Unmatched junction bases numbered 10, after V lost 4 bases and J lost 2 bases. In germline, CDR1 is MNHEY, CDR2 SVGAGI. For the CDR3, the DNA is TGTGCCAGCAGTTTGACCGGGACAGTTATTAACACTGAAGCTTTCTTT. It codes for CASSLTGTVINTEAFF.

This rearrangement joins TRBV4-1 to TRBJ2-7; 7 bases match TRBD2. The CDR3 totals 14 residues. Trimming took 4 bases from V and 7 from J; bases not matched to a gene: 10. CDR1 MGHRA and CDR2 YSYEKL come from the germline V gene. CDR3 DNA: TGCGCCAGCAGCCCTGGGGGGGTGAGGAGGGAGCAGTACTTC. Translation: CASSPGGVRREQYF.

V usage is TRBV29-1 and J usage is TRBJ2-5, with TRBD2 matching 9 bases. From germline, CDR1 is SQVTM and CDR2 ANQGSEA. J lost 5 bases, V lost 6 bases, and 10 bases had no gene match. The CDR3 loop spans 14 amino acids. Here the CDR3 reads CSVRSGRRLETQYF. Here the CDR3 DNA reads TGCAGCGTCAGAAGCGGGAGGAGGTTGGAGACCCAGTACTTC.

This clonotype appeared a few times. V usage is TRBV9 and J usage is TRBJ2-4; tentative D call: TRBD2 (6 bases). V dropped 3 bases and J dropped 1 base, with 17 bases sitting between them. The germline V gene encodes CDR1 SGDLS and CDR2 YYNGEE. The CDR3 spans 17 residues. The CDR3, as DNA: TGTGCCAGCAGCGCCCCAGTTGGGGGAGGTGCCAAAAACATTCAGTACTTC. It yields the protein CASSAPVGGGAKNIQYF.

V is TRBV11-3 and J is TRBJ2-1; TRBD2 aligns across 11 bases. J gave up 3 bases and V 4 bases, and 5 bases lay outside the gene matches. The CDR3 is 16 residues long. The V gene's germline CDR1 is SGHNT and CDR2 YENEEA. The DNA of the CDR3 is TGTGCCAGCAGCTCCTATACTAGCGGGAGCTACAATGAGCAGTTCTTC. It translates to CASSSYTSGSYNEQFF.

This clonotype came up a few times. The genes are TRBV6-6 and TRBJ2-3; 8 bases fit TRBD1. V trimming: 5 bases; J trimming: 2 bases; junction bases outside the gene matches: 9. Germline values: CDR1 MNHNY, CDR2 SVGAGI (reference sequence). The CDR3 sequence is 16 residues long. CDR3 residues: CASSLDRVVSTDTQYF. CDR3 nucleotide sequence: TGTGCCAGCAGTCTGGACAGGGTTGTATCCACAGATACGCAGTATTTT.

Comments on this clonotype: Germline and junction disagree at one end, which may indicate a read error. The V call is TRBV20-1, the J call TRBJ1-6, with D unclear. Germline V gene data show CDR1 as DFQATT and CDR2 as SNEGSKA (reference sequence). This CDR3 has 15 amino acids. The CDR3 loop reads CSVADMDSYNSPLHF. In DNA, the CDR3 is TGCAGTGTTGCCGATATGGACTCCTACAATTCACCCCTCCACTTT.

The chain recombines TRBV5-1 with TRBJ1-4; D might be TRBD1 (5 bases). The CDR3 totals 17 residues. The germline V gene encodes CDR1 SGHRS and CDR2 YFSETQ. Deletions cut 1 base from V and 0 bases from J, with 13 bases between. The CDR3 nucleotides read TGCGCCAGCAGCTTGACAGGTCTCCCGGCAACTAATGAAAAACTGTTTTTT. The encoded protein is CASSLTGLPATNEKLFF.

This clonotype was recorded at least ten times. The J gene is TRBJ1-1, the V gene TRBV6-2 or TRBV6-3; TRBD1 is a possible D gene (6 bases). Trimming pared 2 bases from V and 4 bases from J, leaving 11 bases between. The CDR3 spans 14 residues. Germline CDR1 and CDR2: MNHEY and SVGEGT. For the CDR3, the DNA is TGTGCCAGCAGTTACGAGGGGGAGAGCACTGAAGCTTTCTTT. Translated, it gives CASSYEGESTEAFF.

The table lists this clonotype with a few counts. The genes are TRBV7-2 and TRBJ2-7, with D tentatively TRBD2 (5 bases). V lost 3 bases, J lost 7 bases, and 13 bases lay in between. The germline V gene has CDR1 SGHTA and CDR2 FQGNSA. The CDR3 covers 13 residues. The CDR3 bases are TGTGCCAGCAGCTTTACTTCTACGGGAGAGCAGTACTTC. As protein: CASSFTSTGEQYF.

This clonotype was seen at least ten times. This chain links TRBV12-3 or TRBV12-4 with TRBJ2-1; 13 bases are a match to TRBD2. The trim removed 6 bases at V and 4 bases at J, leaving 0 bases unmatched. The length of the CDR3 is 14 residues. The CDR3 loop is CASRGLAGYNEQFF. CDR3 nucleotides: TGTGCCAGCAGGGGACTAGCGGGATACAATGAGCAGTTCTTC.

The table lists this clonotype with a few counts. J is TRBJ2-7 and V is TRBV10-3, with 9 bases identical to TRBD1. Trimming removed 6 bases from V and 6 bases from J; junction bases left unmatched: 3. Germline-derived CDR1 and CDR2 are ENHRY and SYGVKD. CDR3 length equals 12 residues. The CDR3 DNA is TGTGCCATCAGAGGGGACAGGGCCGAGCAGTACTTC. As protein: CAIRGDRAEQYF.

This clonotype was counted only a few times. V gene TRBV4-3 combines with J gene TRBJ2-7; no firm D call. The V gene's germline CDR1 is LGHNA and CDR2 YSLEER. This CDR3 contains 13 residues. The V end was cut by 3 bases, the J end by 6 bases, with 12 bases between. The CDR3 sequence: CASSHSSRFEQYF. CDR3 nucleotides: TGCGCCAGCAGCCATTCATCCCGATTCGAGCAGTACTTC.

This clonotype occurred a few times. V usage is TRBV9 and J usage is TRBJ2-7; a weak D match, TRBD1 (6 bases). The germline gives CDR1 SGDLS, CDR2 YYNGEE. CDR3 length: 14 amino acids. V lost 0 bases to trimming and J lost 3 bases, with 10 bases between them. CDR3 protein: CASSVAQGGYEQYF. CDR3 nucleotide sequence: TGTGCCAGCAGCGTAGCACAGGGCGGCTACGAGCAGTACTTC.

This clonotype was recorded a few times. The chain carries TRBV5-1 and TRBJ1-2, with 9 bases aligning to TRBD1. CDR3 size: 16 residues. Looked up from germline, CDR1 is SGHRS and CDR2 is YFSETQ. Trimming cost V 0 bases and J 3 bases; bases outside gene matches: 6. CDR3 amino acids: CASSLDGTGRDYGYTF. CDR3 sequence (DNA): TGCGCCAGCAGCTTGGACGGGACAGGGAGAGACTATGGCTACACCTTC.

This clonotype occurred a few times. The chain is built from TRBV20-1 and TRBJ2-3; 14 nucleotides line up with TRBD2. The germline V gene encodes CDR1 DFQATT and CDR2 SNEGSKA (reference sequence). The CDR3 loop spans 21 amino acids. Losses at the gene ends were 0 bases for V and 0 bases for J; bases not matched to a gene: 14. The CDR3 loop is CSARDWSLGTSGSTSTDTQYF. CDR3 nucleotides: TGCAGTGCTAGAGATTGGAGTCTAGGGACTAGCGGGAGCACTAGCACAGATACGCAGTATTTT.

This clonotype was counted only a few times. The chain has TRBV29-1 and TRBJ2-7; 9 nucleotides match TRBD2. V shed 7 bases and J 0 bases; nucleotides not matched to a gene: 7. CDR1 is SQVTM, CDR2 ANQGSEA, per germline. This CDR3 has 14 residues. In DNA form, the CDR3 reads TGCAGCGCAAGACTAGCGGTGAGCTCCTACGAGCAGTACTTC. This translates into CSARLAVSSYEQYF.

CDR3 residues: CSVQSDADTQYF. CDR3 nucleotide sequence: TGCAGTGTTCAATCTGACGCAGATACGCAGTATTTT. This sequence joins TRBV20-1 and TRBJ2-3; D gene ambiguous. The germline V gene has CDR1 DFQATT and CDR2 SNEGSKA (reference sequence). This CDR3 comprises 12 residues. V gave up 7 bases and J gave up 4 bases, with 12 bases separating them.